The clone carrying this TCR delta chain was found a few times. The TCRdb protein comes from a much larger clone and disagrees with this DNA's translation at residue 8, likely due to a read error; the protein given here is derived from the DNA. The sample originates from a study of gamma-delta T cells after stem cell transplantation. Germline V gene data show CDR1 as GEAIGNYY and CDR2 as EKD. The CDR3 is made up of 15 amino acids. V lost 5 bases, J lost 1 base, and 16 bases lay in between. TCRdb re-called the RT-PCR reads via CATT. The table lists some 660 delta-chain clones, 6.5% to 8% of them singletons.

The sample comprised gamma-delta T cells. The J gene is TRDJ1, the V gene TRDV2; tentatively, D is TRDD2 (5 bases). This receptor was obtained from a human donor. It is not recorded whose cells these are; they may come from a transplant donor. CDR3 region: CACARPRNFTDKLIF. CDR3 coding DNA: TGTGCCTGTGCCCGTCCTAGGAACTTCACCGATAAACTCATCTTT.